This T cell receptor beta chain emerged from a study of vaccination effects on CD4 cells after COVID-19. Study information: Samples gathered post-vaccine arrived a median of 72 days past the second dose. Wells of 1.5 million to 2 million PBMC each were grown with about 9.8 IU/ml IL-2 and approximately 9.6 ug/ml peptides.

Turning to this clone: The antigen remains undetermined.

TCRdb's table, derived via immunoSEQ multiplex PCR, lists solely in-frame clones and lacks some. Of under 70,000 clones in the sample, 70% to 85% were seen once. Trimming cost V 0 bases and J 7 bases, with 15 bases left between them. CDR1 is LNHDA, CDR2 SQIVND, per germline (reference sequence). The CDR3 covers 16 residues. It was after more than 8 days of culture that CD4+ T cells were isolated. Two-dose vaccination with either BNT162b2 or mRNA-1273 was given to the participants. Absence of prior SARS-CoV-2 infection characterized the vaccine recipients, who showed negative nucleocapsid antibodies. This receptor was taken from a human donor who received a COVID-19 vaccine. This rearrangement joins TRBV19 to TRBJ2-2; tentatively, D is TRBD1 (5 bases). Sequencing was performed on CD4+ T cells from PBMCs cultured without peptide, taken after COVID-19 vaccination. The CDR3: CASSIDAGSYSGELFF. The CDR3 DNA sequence: TGTGCCAGTAGTATAGATGCAGGGTCGTATAGCGGGGAGCTGTTTTTT.